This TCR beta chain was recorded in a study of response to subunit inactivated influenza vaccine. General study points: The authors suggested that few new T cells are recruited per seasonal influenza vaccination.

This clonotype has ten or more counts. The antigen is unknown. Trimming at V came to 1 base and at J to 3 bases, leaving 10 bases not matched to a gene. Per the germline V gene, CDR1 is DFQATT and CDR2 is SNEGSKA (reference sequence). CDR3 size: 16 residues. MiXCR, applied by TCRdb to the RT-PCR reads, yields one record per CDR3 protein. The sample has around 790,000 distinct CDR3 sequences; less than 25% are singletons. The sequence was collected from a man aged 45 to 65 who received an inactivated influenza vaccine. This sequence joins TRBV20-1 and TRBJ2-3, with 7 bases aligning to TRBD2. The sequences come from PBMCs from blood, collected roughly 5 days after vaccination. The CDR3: CSARAASGVRTDTQYF. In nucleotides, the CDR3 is TGCAGTGCTAGAGCAGCCAGCGGGGTCAGAACAGATACGCAGTATTTT.